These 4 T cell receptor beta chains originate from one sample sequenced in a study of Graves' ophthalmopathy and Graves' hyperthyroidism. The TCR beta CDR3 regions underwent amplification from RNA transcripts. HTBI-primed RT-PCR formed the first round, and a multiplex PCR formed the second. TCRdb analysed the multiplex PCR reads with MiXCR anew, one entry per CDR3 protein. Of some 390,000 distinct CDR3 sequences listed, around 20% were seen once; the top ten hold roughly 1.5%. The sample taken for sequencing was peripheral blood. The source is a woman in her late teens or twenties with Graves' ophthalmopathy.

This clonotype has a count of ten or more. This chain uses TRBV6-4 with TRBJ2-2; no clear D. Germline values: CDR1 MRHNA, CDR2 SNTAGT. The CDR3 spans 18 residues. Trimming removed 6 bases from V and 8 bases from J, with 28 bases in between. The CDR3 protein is CASSLNPGSHGQVGELFF. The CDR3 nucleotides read TGTGCCAGCAGCCTGAACCCGGGTTCCCACGGCCAAGTAGGGGAGCTGTTTTTT.

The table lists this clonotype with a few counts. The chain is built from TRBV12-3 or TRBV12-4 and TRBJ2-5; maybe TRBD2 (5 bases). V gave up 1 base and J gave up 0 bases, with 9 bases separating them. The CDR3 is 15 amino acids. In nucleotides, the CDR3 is TGTGCCAGCAGTTTAGAAGGAGGCTACCAAGAGACCCAGTACTTC. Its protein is CASSLEGGYQETQYF.

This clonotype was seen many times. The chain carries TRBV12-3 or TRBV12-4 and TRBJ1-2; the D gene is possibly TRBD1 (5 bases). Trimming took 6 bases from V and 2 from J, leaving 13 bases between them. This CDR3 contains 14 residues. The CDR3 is CASSPGAGNYGYTF. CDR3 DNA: TGTGCCAGCAGCCCCGGGGCGGGCAACTATGGCTACACCTTC.

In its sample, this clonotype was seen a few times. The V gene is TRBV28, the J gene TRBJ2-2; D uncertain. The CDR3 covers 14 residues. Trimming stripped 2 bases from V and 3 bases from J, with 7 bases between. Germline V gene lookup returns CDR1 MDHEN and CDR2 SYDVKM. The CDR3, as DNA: TGTGCCAGCAGTTTAGGACGGCACACCGGGGAGCTGTTTTTT. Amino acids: CASSLGRHTGELFF.